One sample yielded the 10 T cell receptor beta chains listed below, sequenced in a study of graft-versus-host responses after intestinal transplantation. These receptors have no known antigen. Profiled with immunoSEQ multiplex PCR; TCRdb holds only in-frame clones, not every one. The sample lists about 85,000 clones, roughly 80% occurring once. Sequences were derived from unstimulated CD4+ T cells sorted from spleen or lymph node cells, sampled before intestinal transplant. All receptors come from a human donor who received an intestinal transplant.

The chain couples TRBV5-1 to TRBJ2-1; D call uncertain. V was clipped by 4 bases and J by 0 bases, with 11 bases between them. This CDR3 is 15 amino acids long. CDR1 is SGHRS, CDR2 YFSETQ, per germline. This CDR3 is CASSHTVSSYNEQFF. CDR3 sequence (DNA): TGCGCCAGCAGCCACACAGTTAGCTCCTACAATGAGCAGTTCTTC. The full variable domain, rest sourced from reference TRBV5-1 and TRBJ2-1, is KAGVTQTPRYLIKTRGQQVTLSCSPISGHRSVSWYQQTPGQGLQFLFEYFSETQRNKGNFPGRFSGRQFSNSRSEMNVSTLELGDSALYLCASSHTVSSYNEQFFGPGTRLTVL.

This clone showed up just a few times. The CDR3 DNA follows: TGTGCCAGCAGCTTCGCGACCGAGGGTACGCAGTATTTT. Translation: CASSFATEGTQYF. V is TRBV11-3 and J is TRBJ2-3, with a tentative D call TRBD2 (5 bases). Germline V gene lookup returns CDR1 SGHNT and CDR2 YENEEA. The CDR3 length is 13 residues. Trimming left V 3 bases short and J 8 bases short, with 12 bases between.

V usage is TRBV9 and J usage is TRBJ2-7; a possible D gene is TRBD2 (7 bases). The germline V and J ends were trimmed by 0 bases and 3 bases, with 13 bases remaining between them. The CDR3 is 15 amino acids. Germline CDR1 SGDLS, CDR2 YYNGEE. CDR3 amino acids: CASSVGRGGRYEQYF. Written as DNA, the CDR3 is TGTGCCAGCAGCGTAGGGCGCGGGGGCCGCTACGAGCAGTACTTC.

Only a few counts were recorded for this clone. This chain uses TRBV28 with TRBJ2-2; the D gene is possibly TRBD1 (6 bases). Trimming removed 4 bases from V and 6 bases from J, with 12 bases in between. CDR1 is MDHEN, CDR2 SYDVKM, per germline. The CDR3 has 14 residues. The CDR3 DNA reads TGTGCCAGCAGTTCGCAACAGGGTCCCGGGGAGCTGTTTTTT. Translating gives CASSSQQGPGELFF.

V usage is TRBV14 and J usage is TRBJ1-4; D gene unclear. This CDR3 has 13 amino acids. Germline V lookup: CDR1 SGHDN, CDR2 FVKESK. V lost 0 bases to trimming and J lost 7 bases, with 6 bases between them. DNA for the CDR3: TGTGCCAGCAGCCAAGATAATAGTGAAAAACTGTTTTTT. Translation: CASSQDNSEKLFF.

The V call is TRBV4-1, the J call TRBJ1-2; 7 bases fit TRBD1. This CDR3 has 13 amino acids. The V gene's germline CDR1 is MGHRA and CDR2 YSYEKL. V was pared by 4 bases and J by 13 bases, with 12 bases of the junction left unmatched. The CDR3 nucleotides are TGCGCCAGCAGCCCTCGAATCGACAGGGCGTTCACCTTC. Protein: CASSPRIDRAFTF.

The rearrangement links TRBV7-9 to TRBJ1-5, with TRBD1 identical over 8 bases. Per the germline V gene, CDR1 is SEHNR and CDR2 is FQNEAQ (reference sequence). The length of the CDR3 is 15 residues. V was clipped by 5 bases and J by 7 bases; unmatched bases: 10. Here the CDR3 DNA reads TGTGCCAGCAGCACGGACAGGGCGGGTTGGCAGCCCCAGCATTTT. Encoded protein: CASSTDRAGWQPQHF.

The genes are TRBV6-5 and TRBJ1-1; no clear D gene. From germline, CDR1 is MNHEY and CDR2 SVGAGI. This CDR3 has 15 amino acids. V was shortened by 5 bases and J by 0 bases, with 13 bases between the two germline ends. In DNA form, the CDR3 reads TGTGCCAGCAGTGGACCCGGCGGGATGAACACTGAAGCTTTCTTT. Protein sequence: CASSGPGGMNTEAFF.

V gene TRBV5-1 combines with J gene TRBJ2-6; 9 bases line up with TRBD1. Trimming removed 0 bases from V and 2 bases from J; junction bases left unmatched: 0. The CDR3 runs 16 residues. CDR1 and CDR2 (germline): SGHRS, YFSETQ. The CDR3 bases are TGCGCCAGCAGCTTGGGACAGGGGGCTGGGGCCAACGTCCTGACTTTC. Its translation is CASSLGQGAGANVLTF. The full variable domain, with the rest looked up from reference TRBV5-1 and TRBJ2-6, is KAGVTQTPRYLIKTRGQQVTLSCSPISGHRSVSWYQQTPGQGLQFLFEYFSETQRNKGNFPGRFSGRQFSNSRSEMNVSTLELGDSALYLCASSLGQGAGANVLTFGAGSRLTVL.

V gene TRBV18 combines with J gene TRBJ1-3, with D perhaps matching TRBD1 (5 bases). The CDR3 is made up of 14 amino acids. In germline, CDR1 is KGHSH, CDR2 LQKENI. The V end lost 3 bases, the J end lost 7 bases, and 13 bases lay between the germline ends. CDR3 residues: CASSPLREANTIYF. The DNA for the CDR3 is TGTGCCAGCTCACCCCTCAGGGAGGCGAACACCATATATTTT.